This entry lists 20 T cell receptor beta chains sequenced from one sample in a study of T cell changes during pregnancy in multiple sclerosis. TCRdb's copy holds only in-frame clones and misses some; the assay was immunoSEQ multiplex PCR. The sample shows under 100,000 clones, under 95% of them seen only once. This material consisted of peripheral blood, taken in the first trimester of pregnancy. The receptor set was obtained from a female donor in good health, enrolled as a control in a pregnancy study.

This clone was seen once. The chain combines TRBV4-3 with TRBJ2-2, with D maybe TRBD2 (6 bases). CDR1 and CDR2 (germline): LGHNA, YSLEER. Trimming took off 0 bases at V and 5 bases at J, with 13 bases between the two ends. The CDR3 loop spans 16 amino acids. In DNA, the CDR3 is TGCGCCAGCAGCCAAGACAGGGCGGAGGGAACCGGGGAGCTGTTTTTT. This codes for CASSQDRAEGTGELFF.

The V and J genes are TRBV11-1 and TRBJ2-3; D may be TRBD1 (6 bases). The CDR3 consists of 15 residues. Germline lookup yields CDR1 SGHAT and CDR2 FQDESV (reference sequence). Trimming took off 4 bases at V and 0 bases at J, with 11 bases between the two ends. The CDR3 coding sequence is TGTGCCAGCAGCTCACAGGGCCCTAGCACAGATACGCAGTATTTT. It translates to CASSSQGPSTDTQYF.

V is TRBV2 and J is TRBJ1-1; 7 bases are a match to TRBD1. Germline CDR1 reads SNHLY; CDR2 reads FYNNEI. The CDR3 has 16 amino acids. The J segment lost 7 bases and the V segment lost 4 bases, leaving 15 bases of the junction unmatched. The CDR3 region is CASSADRVGRGDEAFF. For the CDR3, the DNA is TGTGCCAGCAGTGCCGACAGGGTCGGAAGGGGTGATGAAGCTTTCTTT. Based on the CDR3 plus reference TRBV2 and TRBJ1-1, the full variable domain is EPEVTQTPSHQVTQMGQEVILRCVPISNHLYFYWYRQILGQKVEFLVSFYNNEISEKSEIFDDQFSVERPDGSNFTLKIRSTKLEDSAMYFCASSADRVGRGDEAFFGQGTRLTVV.

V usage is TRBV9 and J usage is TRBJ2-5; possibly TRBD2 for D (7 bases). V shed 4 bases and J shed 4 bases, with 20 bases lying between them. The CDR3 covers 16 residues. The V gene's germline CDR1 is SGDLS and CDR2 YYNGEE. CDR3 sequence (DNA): TGTGCCAGCAGCCCCCGGGGGGCAGGGGCGGGAGAGACCCAGTACTTC. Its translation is CASSPRGAGAGETQYF.

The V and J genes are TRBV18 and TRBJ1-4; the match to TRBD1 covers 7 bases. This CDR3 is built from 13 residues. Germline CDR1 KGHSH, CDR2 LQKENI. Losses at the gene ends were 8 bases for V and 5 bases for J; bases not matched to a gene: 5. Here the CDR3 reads CASQDRSNEKLFF. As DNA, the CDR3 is TGTGCCAGCCAGGACAGGTCAAATGAAAAACTGTTTTTT.

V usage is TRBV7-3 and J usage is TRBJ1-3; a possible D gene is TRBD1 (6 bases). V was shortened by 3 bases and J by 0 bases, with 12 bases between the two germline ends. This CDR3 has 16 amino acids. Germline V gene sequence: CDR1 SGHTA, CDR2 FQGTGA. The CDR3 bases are TGTGCCAGCAGCTTTGGCGACAGGATCTCTGGAAACACCATATATTTT. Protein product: CASSFGDRISGNTIYF.

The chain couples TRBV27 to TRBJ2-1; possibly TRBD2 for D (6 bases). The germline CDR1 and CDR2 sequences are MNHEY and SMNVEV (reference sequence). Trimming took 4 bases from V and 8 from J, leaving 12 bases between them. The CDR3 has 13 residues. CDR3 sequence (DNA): TGTGCCAGCAGTTCCCCGGGGGAGGATGAGCAGTTCTTC. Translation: CASSSPGEDEQFF.

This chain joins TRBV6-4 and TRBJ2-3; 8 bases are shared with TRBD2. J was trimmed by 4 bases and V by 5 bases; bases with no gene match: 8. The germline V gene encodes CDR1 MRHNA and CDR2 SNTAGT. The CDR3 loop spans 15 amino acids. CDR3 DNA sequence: TGTGCCAGCAGTCCCGCCGGGGGGGCCTCAGATACGCAGTATTTT. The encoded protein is CASSPAGGASDTQYF.

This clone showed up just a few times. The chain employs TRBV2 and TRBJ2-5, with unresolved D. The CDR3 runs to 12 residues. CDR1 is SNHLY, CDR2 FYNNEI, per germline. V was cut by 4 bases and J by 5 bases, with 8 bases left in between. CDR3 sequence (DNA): TGTGCCAGCAGTGCTCTGAGGGAGACCCAGTACTTC. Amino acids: CASSALRETQYF.

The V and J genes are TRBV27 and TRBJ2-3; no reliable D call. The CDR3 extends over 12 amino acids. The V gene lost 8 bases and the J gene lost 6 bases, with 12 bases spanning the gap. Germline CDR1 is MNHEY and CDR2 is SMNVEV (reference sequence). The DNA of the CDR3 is TGTGCCAGCGCTGTCGGGTTGGATACGCAGTATTTT. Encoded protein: CASAVGLDTQYF.

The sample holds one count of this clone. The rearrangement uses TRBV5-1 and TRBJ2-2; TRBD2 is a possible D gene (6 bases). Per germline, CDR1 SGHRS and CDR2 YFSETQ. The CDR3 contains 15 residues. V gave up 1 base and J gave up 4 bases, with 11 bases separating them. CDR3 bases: TGCGCCAGCAGCTTGCCGGGAGTCGGCACCGGGGAGCTGTTTTTT. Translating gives CASSLPGVGTGELFF.

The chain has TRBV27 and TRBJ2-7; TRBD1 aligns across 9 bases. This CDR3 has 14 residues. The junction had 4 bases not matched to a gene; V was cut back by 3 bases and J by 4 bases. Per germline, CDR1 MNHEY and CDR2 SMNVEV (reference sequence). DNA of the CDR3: TGTGCCAGCAGTTTCGGGACAGGGCAATACGAGCAGTACTTC. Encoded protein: CASSFGTGQYEQYF.

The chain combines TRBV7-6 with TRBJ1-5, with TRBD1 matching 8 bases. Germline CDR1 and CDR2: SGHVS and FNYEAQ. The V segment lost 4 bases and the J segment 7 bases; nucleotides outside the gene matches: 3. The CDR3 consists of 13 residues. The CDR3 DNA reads TGTGCCAGCAGCTCAGGGGGCGGACAGCCCCAGCATTTT. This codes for CASSSGGGQPQHF.

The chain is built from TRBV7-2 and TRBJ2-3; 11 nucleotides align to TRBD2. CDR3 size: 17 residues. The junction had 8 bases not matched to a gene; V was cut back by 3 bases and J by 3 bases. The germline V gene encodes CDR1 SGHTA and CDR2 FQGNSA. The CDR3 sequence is CASSFTASGGRTDTQYF. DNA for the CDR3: TGTGCCAGCAGCTTTACGGCTAGCGGGGGGAGAACAGATACGCAGTATTTT.

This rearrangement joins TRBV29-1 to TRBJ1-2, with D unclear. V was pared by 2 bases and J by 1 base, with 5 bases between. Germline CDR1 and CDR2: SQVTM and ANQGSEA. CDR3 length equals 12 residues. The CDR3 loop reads CSVEFSNYGYTF. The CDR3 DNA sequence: TGCAGCGTTGAATTCAGTAACTATGGCTACACCTTC. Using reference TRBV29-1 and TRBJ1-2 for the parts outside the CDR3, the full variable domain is SAVISQKPSRDICQRGTSLTIQCQVDSQVTMMFWYRQQPGQSLTLIATANQGSEATYESGFVIDKFPISRPNLTFSTLTVSNMSPEDSSIYLCSVEFSNYGYTFGSGTRLTVV.

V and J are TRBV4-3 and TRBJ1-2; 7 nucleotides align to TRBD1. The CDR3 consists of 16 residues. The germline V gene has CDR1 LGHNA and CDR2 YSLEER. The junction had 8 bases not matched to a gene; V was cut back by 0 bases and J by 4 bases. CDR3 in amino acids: CASSQDLWDRVYGYTF. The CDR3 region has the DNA TGCGCCAGCAGCCAAGATCTGTGGGACAGAGTCTATGGCTACACCTTC.

The CDR3 nucleotides read TGTGCCAGCAGCTTAAACCCCACAGGGGGCAGAGAGACCCAGTACTTC. This gives the protein CASSLNPTGGRETQYF. V and J are TRBV7-2 and TRBJ2-5; 9 nucleotides agree with TRBD1. Unmatched junction bases numbered 8, after V lost 2 bases and J lost 4 bases. The germline V gene has CDR1 SGHTA and CDR2 FQGNSA. The CDR3 totals 16 residues.

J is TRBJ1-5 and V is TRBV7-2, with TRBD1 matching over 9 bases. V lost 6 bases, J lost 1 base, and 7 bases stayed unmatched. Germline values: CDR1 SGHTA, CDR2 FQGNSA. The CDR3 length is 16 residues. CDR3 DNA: TGTGCCAGCAGTTCCCGACAGGGGGGGAGCAATCAGCCCCAGCATTTT. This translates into CASSSRQGGSNQPQHF. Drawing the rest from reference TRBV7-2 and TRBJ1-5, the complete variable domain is GAGVSQSPSNKVTEKGKDVELRCDPISGHTALYWYRQSLGQGLEFLIYFQGNSAPDKSGLPSDRFSAERTGGSVSTLTIQRTQQEDSAVYLCASSSRQGGSNQPQHFGDGTRLSIL.

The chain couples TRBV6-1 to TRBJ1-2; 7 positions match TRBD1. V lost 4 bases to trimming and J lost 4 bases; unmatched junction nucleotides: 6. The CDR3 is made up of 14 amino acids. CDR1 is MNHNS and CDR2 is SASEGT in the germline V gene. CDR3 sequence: CASSAGTALYGYTF. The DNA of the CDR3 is TGTGCCAGCAGTGCCGGGACAGCCCTCTATGGCTACACCTTC.

This CDR3 reads CASGTGRTNYGYTF. The DNA for the CDR3 is TGTGCCAGCGGAACCGGGAGGACTAACTATGGCTACACCTTC. J is TRBJ1-2 and V is TRBV6-5, with unresolved D. This CDR3 comprises 14 residues. V was shortened by 8 bases and J by 0 bases, with 13 bases between the two germline ends. The germline gives CDR1 MNHEY, CDR2 SVGAGI.